This T cell receptor (beta chain) was profiled in a study of response to subunit inactivated influenza vaccine (dated by TCRdb to 2016 to 2019). Regarding the study in general: To follow how T cells responded to a trivalent subunit inactivated influenza vaccine, the researchers relied on deep quantitative profiling of the T cell receptor repertoire.

V was cut back by 5 bases and J by 0 bases, leaving a gap of 10 bases between them. Spanning cysteine to phenylalanine, the CDR3 consists of 14 amino acids. Only the CDR3 DNA stays, 42 bases, in frame from base 1. CDR1 and CDR2 (SGHAT, FQDESV) derive from the germline V gene (reference sequence). Study-wide conclusions, independent of this receptor: The authors proposed that each seasonal influenza vaccination may bring in only a limited number of new T cells.

Library creation used RT-PCR. This sample was sequenced with an Illumina HiSeq 2500. The public reads were reprocessed in TCRdb via fastp at Q25 and MiXCR, keeping in-frame beta chains. Each CDR3 protein appears once, grouped with its most common genes and DNA. The sample table shows roughly 650,000 distinct CDR3 sequences, and 14% are seen once. Of the sample, about 7.4% is held by the ten largest clones. This clonotype was counted many times. This clone's antigen is unknown. Per-base qualities were not stored, and no clone one base away is much larger. The V and J genes are TRBV11-1 and TRBJ2-5; a tentative D call is TRBD1 (6 bases match). This receptor was taken from a man aged 45-60 years who received an inactivated influenza vaccine. Donor details come from another sample of the same person, matched by shared clones. Material: PBMCs from blood, obtained about 14 days before vaccination. The CDR3 region: CASSPGVYQETQYF. DNA sequence: TGTGCCAGCAGCCCAGGGGTGTACCAAGAGACCCAGTACTTC.